These 29 T cell receptor beta chains originate from one sample sequenced in a study of CD8+ T cells in alopecia areata. As for treatment: oral pan-JAK inhibitor, 5-10 mg twice daily. Investigators isolated RNA and reverse transcribed it into cDNA to act as the sequencing template. Some clones are missing from TCRdb's copy, which holds only in-frame ones; the method was immunoSEQ multiplex PCR. The sample lists approximately 65,000 clones; around 42% were seen once. The sequencing here drew on CD8+ T cells sorted from blood, taken around week 36, from a patient treated with tofacitinib. Source of these receptors: a human donor with alopecia areata.

The J gene is TRBJ2-3, the V gene TRBV10-3; no clear D. The V gene's germline CDR1 is ENHRY and CDR2 SYGVKD. This CDR3 is 13 amino acids long. V was trimmed by 8 bases and J by 0 bases, leaving 9 bases between them. CDR3 loop: CAIGGGSTDTQYF. The CDR3 DNA reads TGTGCCATCGGCGGCGGCAGCACAGATACGCAGTATTTT.

This chain uses TRBV4-1 with TRBJ2-5; tentatively, D is TRBD1 (5 bases). V lost 1 base to trimming and J lost 5 bases, with 8 bases between them. Germline-derived CDR1 and CDR2 are MGHRA and YSYEKL. The length of the CDR3 is 13 residues. CDR3 residues: CASSQGGPETQYF. In DNA, the CDR3 is TGCGCCAGCAGCCAAGGGGGCCCTGAGACCCAGTACTTC.

This clone appeared a few times. The rearrangement links TRBV4-1 to TRBJ1-2, with TRBD1 identical over 7 bases. V shed 4 bases and J 8 bases; nucleotides not matched to a gene: 10. The CDR3 has 14 residues. Germline-derived CDR1 and CDR2 are MGHRA and YSYEKL. CDR3: CASSPPDRVDGYTF. CDR3 nucleotides: TGCGCCAGCAGCCCCCCAGACAGGGTCGACGGCTACACCTTC.

This clone was seen a few times. The chain recombines TRBV29-1 with TRBJ2-6, with D possibly matching TRBD2 (6 bases). Germline lookup yields CDR1 SQVTM and CDR2 ANQGSEA. The CDR3 spans 16 residues. V lost 7 bases and J 4 bases, leaving 20 bases between the germline ends. The CDR3 coding sequence is TGCAGCGCCGCGGGACCGTCCTCCGGAGGGGCCAACGTCCTGACTTTC. Translated: CSAAGPSSGGANVLTF.

V is TRBV27 and J is TRBJ2-4; D ambiguous. The CDR3 covers 12 residues. Deletions cut 7 bases from V and 6 bases from J, with 10 bases between. Germline V gene sequence: CDR1 MNHEY, CDR2 SMNVEV (reference sequence). The CDR3 is CASIGPLNIQYF. CDR3 nucleotide sequence: TGTGCCAGCATAGGCCCGCTAAACATTCAGTACTTC.

This clone was observed a handful of times. This chain links TRBV27 with TRBJ1-1, with D possibly matching TRBD1 (5 bases). V was trimmed by 5 bases and J by 6 bases, leaving 19 bases between them. Germline CDR1 and CDR2: MNHEY and SMNVEV (reference sequence). This CDR3 has 15 amino acids. Here the CDR3 DNA reads TGTGCCAGCAGTGGTGGGGGTGTGAGAGGGCCTGAAGCTTTCTTT. Residues: CASSGGGVRGPEAFF.

This clone was seen more than once but under ten times. One base away lies a much larger clone, so this may be a sequencing read error. At the DNA level, this CDR3 is encoded by other sequences in the same sample as well. The rearrangement joins TRBV9 to TRBJ1-5; D call uncertain. CDR3 length: 15 amino acids. Germline V gives CDR1 SGDLS, CDR2 YYNGEE. Between the trimmed V and J ends, which lost 4 bases and 0 bases, there was a span of 11 bases. CDR3 sequence: CASSQEGNSNQPQHF. The CDR3 DNA reads as TGTGCCAGCAGCCAAGAGGGTAATAGCAATCAGCCCCAGCATTTT.

The CDR3 coding sequence is TGTGCCAGCAGCGTTGGTCTGAATGAGCAGTTCTTC. As protein: CASSVGLNEQFF. The rearrangement joins TRBV9 to TRBJ2-1; no clear D gene. Between the trimmed V and J ends, which lost 2 bases and 7 bases, there was a span of 7 bases. The CDR3 covers 12 residues. CDR1 SGDLS and CDR2 YYNGEE come from the germline V gene.

This clone has just one count. This chain uses TRBV7-2 with TRBJ2-2, with 9 bases matching TRBD1. Germline values: CDR1 SGHTA, CDR2 FQGNSA. The trim removed 1 base at V and 5 bases at J, leaving 8 bases unmatched. There are 17 residues in the CDR3. The DNA of the CDR3 is TGTGCCAGCAGCTTAGTCCTAGGACAGGGGTTTACCGGGGAGCTGTTTTTT. It translates to CASSLVLGQGFTGELFF.

This chain links TRBV7-9 with TRBJ2-5; D possibly corresponds to TRBD2 (5 bases). The CDR3 consists of 14 residues. The germline V gene has CDR1 SEHNR and CDR2 FQNEAQ (reference sequence). The V end was cut by 1 base, the J end by 1 base, with 7 bases between. The CDR3: CASSLGGPQETQYF. The CDR3 coding sequence is TGTGCCAGCAGCTTAGGCGGGCCCCAAGAGACCCAGTACTTC. Filled out from reference TRBV7-9 and TRBJ2-5, the complete variable domain reads DTGVSQNPRHKITKRGQNVTFRCDPISEHNRLYWYRQTLGQGPEFLTYFQNEAQLEKSRLLSDRFSAERPKGSFSTLEIQRTEQGDSAMYLCASSLGGPQETQYFGPGTRLLVL.

The V and J genes are TRBV28 and TRBJ1-1; D gene unclear. CDR1 is MDHEN and CDR2 is SYDVKM in the germline V gene. Trimming removed 2 bases from V and 0 bases from J, with 7 bases in between. The CDR3 spans 14 residues. Here the CDR3 reads CASSLLGLNTEAFF. CDR3 in DNA: TGTGCCAGCAGTTTACTCGGTTTGAACACTGAAGCTTTCTTT.

The J gene is TRBJ2-3, the V gene TRBV28; 8 nucleotides match TRBD1. CDR3 length: 15 residues. After removal of 6 bases from V and 2 bases from J, the junction contained 7 bases not matched to a gene. CDR1 is MDHEN, CDR2 SYDVKM, per germline. CDR3 residues: CASRVAGGFTDTQYF. CDR3 nucleotides: TGTGCCAGCAGAGTGGCAGGGGGCTTCACAGATACGCAGTATTTT.

CDR3 in amino acids: CASSSRERGIQETQYF. In nucleotides, the CDR3 is TGTGCCAGCAGCTCGCGAGAGCGGGGGATCCAAGAGACCCAGTACTTC. V is TRBV7-2 and J is TRBJ2-5; 8 bases map to TRBD2. The CDR3 spans 16 residues. V shed 4 bases and J 1 base; nucleotides not matched to a gene: 8. Germline CDR1 SGHTA, CDR2 FQGNSA. Using reference TRBV7-2 and TRBJ2-5 for the parts outside the CDR3, the full variable domain is GAGVSQSPSNKVTEKGKDVELRCDPISGHTALYWYRQSLGQGLEFLIYFQGNSAPDKSGLPSDRFSAERTGGSVSTLTIQRTQQEDSAVYLCASSSRERGIQETQYFGPGTRLLVL.

The chain recombines TRBV11-2 with TRBJ2-1; possibly TRBD2 for D (5 bases). There are 12 residues in the CDR3. Germline CDR1 and CDR2: SGHAT and FQNNGV. V was clipped by 3 bases and J by 10 bases, with 10 bases between them. DNA for the CDR3: TGTGCCAGCAGCTTCACTAGTACGGAGCAGTTCTTC. This sequence encodes CASSFTSTEQFF.

This clone came up a few times. The chain carries TRBV7-9 and TRBJ2-3; no reliable D call. The germline V gene encodes CDR1 SEHNR and CDR2 FQNEAQ (reference sequence). The length of the CDR3 is 13 residues. Trimming took 6 bases from V and 1 from J, leaving 8 bases between them. The CDR3 DNA sequence: TGTGCCAGCAGATTGGACCGCACAGATACGCAGTATTTT. Translation gives CASRLDRTDTQYF.

In its sample, this clone was seen a few times. This sequence joins TRBV9 and TRBJ1-2; D might be TRBD1 (5 bases). Germline assignment: CDR1 SGDLS and CDR2 YYNGEE. The CDR3 extends over 15 amino acids. Trimming removed 2 bases at V and 5 bases at J, with 16 bases between. The CDR3 coding sequence is TGTGCCAGCAGCGTTGAGGGACTGGGGATATATGGCTACACCTTC. Translation: CASSVEGLGIYGYTF.

V is TRBV2 and J is TRBJ2-4; possible D gene TRBD2, 5 bases. Trimming shortened V by 5 bases and J by 0 bases, and 8 bases separated the two germline ends. Germline loops: CDR1 SNHLY, CDR2 FYNNEI. The CDR3 runs to 14 residues. CDR3 in DNA: TGTGCCAGCAGTAGCGGAATAGCCAAAAACATTCAGTACTTC. It translates to CASSSGIAKNIQYF. The full variable domain, its missing parts supplied by reference TRBV2 and TRBJ2-4, is EPEVTQTPSHQVTQMGQEVILRCVPISNHLYFYWYRQILGQKVEFLVSFYNNEISEKSEIFDDQFSVERPDGSNFTLKIRSTKLEDSAMYFCASSSGIAKNIQYFGAGTRLSVL.

The sample holds a few counts of this clone. The CDR3 nucleotides are TGTGCCAGCAGCGCCGGGACAGGGGGCGGCGAGCAGTACTTC. Protein sequence: CASSAGTGGGEQYF. The J gene is TRBJ2-7, the V gene TRBV27; 12 nucleotides match TRBD1. Germline CDR1 is MNHEY and CDR2 is SMNVEV (reference sequence). V trimming: 6 bases; J trimming: 6 bases; junction bases outside the gene matches: 6. There are 14 residues in the CDR3.

The chain carries TRBV5-6 and TRBJ1-5, with D tentatively TRBD1 (5 bases). CDR3 length: 14 amino acids. The V gene lost 5 bases and the J gene lost 1 base, with 10 bases spanning the gap. Germline lookup yields CDR1 SGHDT and CDR2 YYEEEE. The CDR3 nucleotides read TGTGCCAGCAGGCTACAGGACAGCAATCAGCCCCAGCATTTT. Protein: CASRLQDSNQPQHF.

V usage is TRBV9 and J usage is TRBJ2-3; TRBD2 matches 7 bases. CDR1 and CDR2 (germline): SGDLS, YYNGEE. The V segment lost 1 base and the J segment 4 bases; nucleotides outside the gene matches: 6. The CDR3 covers 15 residues. The CDR3 sequence: CASSVLAGEADTQYF. The CDR3 region has the DNA TGTGCCAGCAGCGTACTGGCGGGAGAAGCAGATACGCAGTATTTT.

The chain carries TRBV9 and TRBJ2-7; D possibly corresponds to TRBD2 (6 bases). This CDR3 is built from 13 residues. Trimming pared 1 base from V and 3 bases from J, leaving 8 bases between. The germline gives CDR1 SGDLS, CDR2 YYNGEE. Written as DNA, the CDR3 is TGTGCCAGCAGCGTATCGGGAGACTACGAGCAGTACTTC. It specifies CASSVSGDYEQYF.

The J gene is TRBJ1-2, the V gene TRBV7-9; D call uncertain. The ends were cut back, 5 bases at V and 6 bases at J, with 13 bases in the middle. Germline CDR1 is SEHNR and CDR2 is FQNEAQ (reference sequence). This CDR3 spans 13 amino acids. CDR3: CASSLGLLDGYTF. Written as DNA, the CDR3 is TGTGCCAGCAGCCTCGGGCTGCTTGATGGCTACACCTTC.

The rearrangement links TRBV6-6 to TRBJ2-5; 8 bases match TRBD1. The germline gives CDR1 MNHNY, CDR2 SVGAGI (reference sequence). After removal of 5 bases from V and 5 bases from J, the junction contained 4 bases not matched to a gene. CDR3 size: 13 residues. The CDR3 region has the DNA TGTGCCAGCAGTCAGGGGGCTGGGGAGACCCAGTACTTC. Translated: CASSQGAGETQYF.

The chain employs TRBV30 and TRBJ2-7; maybe TRBD2 (6 bases). The CDR3 runs 14 residues. The V end was cut by 1 base, the J end by 4 bases, with 14 bases between. Germline V gene data show CDR1 as GTSNPN and CDR2 as SVGIG (reference sequence). The DNA of the CDR3 is TGTGCCTGGAGTGCGGGAGCAACTCCATACGAGCAGTACTTC. As protein: CAWSAGATPYEQYF.

The table lists this clone with a few counts. This chain connects TRBV9 to TRBJ1-2, with D unresolved. Germline CDR1 SGDLS, CDR2 YYNGEE. CDR3 length: 15 residues. V was cut by 0 bases and J by 4 bases, with 13 bases left in between. Written as DNA, the CDR3 is TGTGCCAGCAGCGTAGGTGGCTCCGGATTCTATGGCTACACCTTC. Its protein is CASSVGGSGFYGYTF.

This sequence joins TRBV30 and TRBJ1-1, with a possible D match to TRBD1 (6 bases). This CDR3 has 14 amino acids. Germline V gene data show CDR1 as GTSNPN and CDR2 as SVGIG (reference sequence). The ends were cut back, 4 bases at V and 4 bases at J, with 16 bases in the middle. The DNA for the CDR3 is TGTGCCTGGACTCTTATAACAGGGACCACTGAAGCTTTCTTT. Protein sequence: CAWTLITGTTEAFF.

J is TRBJ1-2 and V is TRBV25-1, with 7 bases matching TRBD1. CDR1 is MGHDK, CDR2 SYGVNS, per germline. CDR3 size: 11 residues. V was clipped by 10 bases and J by 7 bases; unmatched bases: 6. This CDR3 is CAITGEVGYTF. For the CDR3, the DNA is TGTGCCATAACAGGGGAGGTTGGCTACACCTTC.

This chain's CDR3 is CASSRIAGVSVAKQFF. In DNA, the CDR3 is TGTGCCAGCAGTCGGATAGCGGGTGTTTCCGTCGCTAAGCAGTTCTTC. The chain recombines TRBV28 with TRBJ2-1; 7 bases map to TRBD2. Germline CDR1 reads MDHEN; CDR2 reads SYDVKM. The V and J ends lost 5 bases and 11 bases, in that order; junction bases with no gene match: 18. The CDR3 loop spans 16 amino acids.

This clone has only a few counts. V usage is TRBV11-2 and J usage is TRBJ1-1; unclear D gene. There are 14 residues in the CDR3. The germline V gene has CDR1 SGHAT and CDR2 FQNNGV. Trimming shortened V by 1 base and J by 5 bases, and 11 bases separated the two germline ends. The CDR3 nucleotides read TGTGCCAGCAGCTTAGGAGGGCAGAGAACTGAAGCTTTCTTT. It translates to CASSLGGQRTEAFF.